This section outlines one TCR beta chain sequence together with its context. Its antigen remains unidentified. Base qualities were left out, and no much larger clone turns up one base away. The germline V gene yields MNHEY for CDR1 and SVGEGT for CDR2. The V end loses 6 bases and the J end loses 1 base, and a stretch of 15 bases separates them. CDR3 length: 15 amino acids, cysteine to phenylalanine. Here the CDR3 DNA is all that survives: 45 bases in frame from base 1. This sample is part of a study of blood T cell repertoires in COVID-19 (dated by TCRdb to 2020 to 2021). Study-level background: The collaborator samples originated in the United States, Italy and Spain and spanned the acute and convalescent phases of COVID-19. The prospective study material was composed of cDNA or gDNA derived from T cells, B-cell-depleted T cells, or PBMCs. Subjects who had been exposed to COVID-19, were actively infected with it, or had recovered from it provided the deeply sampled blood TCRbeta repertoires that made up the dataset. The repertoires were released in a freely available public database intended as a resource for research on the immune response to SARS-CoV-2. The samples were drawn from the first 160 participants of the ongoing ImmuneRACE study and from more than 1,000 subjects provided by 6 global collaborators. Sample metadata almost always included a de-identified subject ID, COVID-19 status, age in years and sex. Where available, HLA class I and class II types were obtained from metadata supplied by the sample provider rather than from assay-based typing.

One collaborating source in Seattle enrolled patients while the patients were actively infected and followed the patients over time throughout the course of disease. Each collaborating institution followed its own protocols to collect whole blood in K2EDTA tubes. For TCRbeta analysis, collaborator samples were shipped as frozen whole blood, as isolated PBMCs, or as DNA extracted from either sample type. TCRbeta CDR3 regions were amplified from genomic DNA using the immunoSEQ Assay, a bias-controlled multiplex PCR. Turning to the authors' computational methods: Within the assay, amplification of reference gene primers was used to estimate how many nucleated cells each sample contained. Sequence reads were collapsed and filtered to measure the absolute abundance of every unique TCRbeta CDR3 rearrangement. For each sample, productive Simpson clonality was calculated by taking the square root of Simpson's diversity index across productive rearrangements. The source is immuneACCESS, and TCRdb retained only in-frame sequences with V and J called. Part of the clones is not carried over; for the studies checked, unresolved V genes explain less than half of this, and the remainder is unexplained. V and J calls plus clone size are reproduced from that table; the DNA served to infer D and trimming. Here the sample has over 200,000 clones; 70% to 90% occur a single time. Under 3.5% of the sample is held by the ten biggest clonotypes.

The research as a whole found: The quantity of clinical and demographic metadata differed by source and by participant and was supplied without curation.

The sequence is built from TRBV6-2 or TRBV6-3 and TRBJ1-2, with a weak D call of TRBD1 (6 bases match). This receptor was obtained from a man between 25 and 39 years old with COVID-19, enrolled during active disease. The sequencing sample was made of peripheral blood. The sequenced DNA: TGTGCCAGCAGCCTAGACAGGAACATTAACTATGGCTACACCTTC. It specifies CASSLDRNINYGYTF.